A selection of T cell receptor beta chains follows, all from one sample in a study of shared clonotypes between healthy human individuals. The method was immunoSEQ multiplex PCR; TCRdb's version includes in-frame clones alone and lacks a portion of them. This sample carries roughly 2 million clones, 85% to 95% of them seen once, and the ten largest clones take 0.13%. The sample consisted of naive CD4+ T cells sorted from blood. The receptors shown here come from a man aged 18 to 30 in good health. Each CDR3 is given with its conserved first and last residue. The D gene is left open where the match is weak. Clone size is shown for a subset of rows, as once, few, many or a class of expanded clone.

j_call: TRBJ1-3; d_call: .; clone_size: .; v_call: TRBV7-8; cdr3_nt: TGTGCCAGCAGCAGAGGACCTAACTCTGGAAACACCATATATTTT; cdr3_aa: CASSRGPNSGNTIYF
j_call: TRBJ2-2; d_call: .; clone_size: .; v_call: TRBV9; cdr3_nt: TGTGCCAGCAGCGCAAGGGGGAACACCGGGGAGCTGTTTTTT; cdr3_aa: CASSARGNTGELFF
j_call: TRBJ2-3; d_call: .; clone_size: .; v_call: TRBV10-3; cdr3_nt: TGTGCCTCCACCACGGCTAGCACAGATACGCAGTATTTT; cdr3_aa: CASTTASTDTQYF
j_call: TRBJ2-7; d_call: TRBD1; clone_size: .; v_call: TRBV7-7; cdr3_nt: TGTGCTAGCAGCCAACAGGGGACGGGAGAGCAGTACTTC; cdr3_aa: CASSQQGTGEQYF
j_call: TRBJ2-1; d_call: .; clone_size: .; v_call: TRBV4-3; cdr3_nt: TGCGCCAGCAGCCAAGATATCGCCCCGGGCGGGCTGTTATACAATGAGCAGTTCTTC; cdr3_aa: CASSQDIAPGGLLYNEQFF
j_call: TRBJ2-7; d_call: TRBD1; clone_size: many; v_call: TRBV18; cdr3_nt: TGTGCCAGCTCACCTCAGGGGGACGAGCAGTACTTC; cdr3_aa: CASSPQGDEQYF
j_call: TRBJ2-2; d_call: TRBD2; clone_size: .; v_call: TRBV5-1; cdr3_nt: TGCGCCAGCAGCCTTCTTAGCGGGGGGAACACCGGGGAGCTGTTTTTT; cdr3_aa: CASSLLSGGNTGELFF
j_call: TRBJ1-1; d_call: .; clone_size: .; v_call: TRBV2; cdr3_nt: TGTGCCAGCCGCCGAGGCGGGGCCGTCGTAATGAACACTGAAGCTTTCTTT; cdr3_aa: CASRRGGAVVMNTEAFF
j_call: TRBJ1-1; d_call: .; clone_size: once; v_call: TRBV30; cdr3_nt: TGTGCCTGGAGACGGCTGAACACTGAAGCTTTCTTT; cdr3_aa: CAWRRLNTEAFF
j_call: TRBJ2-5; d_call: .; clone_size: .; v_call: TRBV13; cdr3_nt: TGTGCCAGCAGCTTAGGCGGAGGGCAAGAGACCCAGTACTTC; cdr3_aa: CASSLGGGQETQYF
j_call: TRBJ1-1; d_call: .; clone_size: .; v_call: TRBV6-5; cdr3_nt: TGTGCCAGCAGTTACTCGAGTTATAACACTGAAGCTTTCTTT; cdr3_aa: CASSYSSYNTEAFF
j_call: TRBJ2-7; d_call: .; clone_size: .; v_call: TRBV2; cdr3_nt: TGTGCCAGCAGTGATAGAGGGATGGACGAGCAGTACTTC; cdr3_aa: CASSDRGMDEQYF
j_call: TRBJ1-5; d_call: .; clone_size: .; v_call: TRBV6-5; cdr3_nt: TGTGCCAGCAGTCCGGACAGCCCGCAGCCCCAGCATTTT; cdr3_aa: CASSPDSPQPQHF
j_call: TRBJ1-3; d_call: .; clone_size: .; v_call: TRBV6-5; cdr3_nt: TGTGCCAGCAGTGAATCTAGTTCCGGAAACACCATATATTTT; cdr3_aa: CASSESSSGNTIYF
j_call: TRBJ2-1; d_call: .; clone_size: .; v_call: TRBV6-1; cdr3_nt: TGTGCCAGCAGTGAAGTGTCAGCCTTCTTAGGTGAGCAGTTCTTC; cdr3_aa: CASSEVSAFLGEQFF
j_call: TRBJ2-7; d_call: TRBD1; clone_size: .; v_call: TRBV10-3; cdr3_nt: TGTGCCATCAGTCCGGGACAGGTCTCCTACGAGCAGTACTTC; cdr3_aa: CAISPGQVSYEQYF
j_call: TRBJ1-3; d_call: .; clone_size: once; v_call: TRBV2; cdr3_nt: TGTGCCAGCAGGGAGACCCGCTCTGGAAACACCATATATTTT; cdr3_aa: CASRETRSGNTIYF
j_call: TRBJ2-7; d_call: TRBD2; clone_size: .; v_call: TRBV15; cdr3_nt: TGTGCCACCAGCAGAGCTCTCGCCCGGTCGGGAGGGGAGCAGTACTTC; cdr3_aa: CATSRALARSGGEQYF
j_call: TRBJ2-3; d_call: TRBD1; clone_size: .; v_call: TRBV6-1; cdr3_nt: TGTGCCAGCAGCCCGGACAGGGGGCTCACAGATACGCAGTATTTT; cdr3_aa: CASSPDRGLTDTQYF
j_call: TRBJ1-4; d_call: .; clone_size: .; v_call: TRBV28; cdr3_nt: TGTGCCAGCAGCCCTTCAGGAGGGGGTTGGGAAAAACTGTTTTTT; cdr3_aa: CASSPSGGGWEKLFF
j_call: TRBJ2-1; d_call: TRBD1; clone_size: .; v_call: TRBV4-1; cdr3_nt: TGCGCCAGCAGCCAAGGGGACAGGAGCTACAATGAGCAGTTCTTC; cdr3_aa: CASSQGDRSYNEQFF
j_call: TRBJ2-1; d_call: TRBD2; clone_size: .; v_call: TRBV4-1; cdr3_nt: TGCGCCAGCAGCCATCTTAGCGGGGGGGCCACCTACAATGAGCAGTTCTTC; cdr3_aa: CASSHLSGGATYNEQFF
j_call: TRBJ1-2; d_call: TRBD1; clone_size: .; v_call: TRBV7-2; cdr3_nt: TGTGCCAGCAGCCCACTTAGTGCCGGGACAGAGTGGTACACCTTC; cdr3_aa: CASSPLSAGTEWYTF
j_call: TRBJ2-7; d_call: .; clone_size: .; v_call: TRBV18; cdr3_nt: TGTGCCAGCTCACCTGCGAGCTACGAGCAGTACTTC; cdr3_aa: CASSPASYEQYF
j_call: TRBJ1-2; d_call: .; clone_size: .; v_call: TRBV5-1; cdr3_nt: TGCGCCAGCAGCTTGGAATCAGGATATAACTATGGCTACACCTTC; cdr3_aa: CASSLESGYNYGYTF
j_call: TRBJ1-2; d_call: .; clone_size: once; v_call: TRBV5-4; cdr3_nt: TGTGCCAGCAGCTTGGATGCTGAATATGGCTACACCTTC; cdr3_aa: CASSLDAEYGYTF
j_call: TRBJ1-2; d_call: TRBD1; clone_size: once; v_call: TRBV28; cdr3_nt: TGTGCCAGCAGTTCCCGGACAGGGATCGATGGCTACACCTTC; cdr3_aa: CASSSRTGIDGYTF
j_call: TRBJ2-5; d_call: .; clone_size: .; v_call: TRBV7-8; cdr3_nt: TGTGCCAGCAGCTCAAGCGGTCACAGGTTAGGGGAGACCCAGTACTTC; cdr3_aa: CASSSSGHRLGETQYF
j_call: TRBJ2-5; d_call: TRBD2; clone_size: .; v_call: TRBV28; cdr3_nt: TGTGCCAGCAGTTTGGCGGGGGGATCAGAGACCCAGTACTTC; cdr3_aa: CASSLAGGSETQYF
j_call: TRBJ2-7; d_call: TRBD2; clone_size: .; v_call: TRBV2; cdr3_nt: TGTGCCAGCAGAGTATCTAGCGGGAGGGTGTACGAGCAGTACTTC; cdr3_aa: CASRVSSGRVYEQYF
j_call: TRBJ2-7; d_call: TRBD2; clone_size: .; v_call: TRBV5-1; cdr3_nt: TGCGCCAGCAGCTGGGGACTAGCGGGAGGAGCCTACGAGCAGTACTTC; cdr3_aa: CASSWGLAGGAYEQYF
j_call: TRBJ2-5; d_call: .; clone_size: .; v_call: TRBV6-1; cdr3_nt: TGTGCCAGCAGTGCGGCGGGACTTAAAGAGACCCAGTACTTC; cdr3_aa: CASSAAGLKETQYF
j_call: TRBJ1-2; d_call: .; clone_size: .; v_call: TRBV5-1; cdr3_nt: TGCGCCAGCAGCTTGGCCTTAGACAGTTCCCAACGAGGGGGCTACACCTTC; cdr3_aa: CASSLALDSSQRGGYTF
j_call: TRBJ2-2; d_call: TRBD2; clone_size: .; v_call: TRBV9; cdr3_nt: TGTGCCAGCAGCCCTCGACCCGGACTAGCGGGAGAAACCGGGGAGCTGTTTTTT; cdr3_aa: CASSPRPGLAGETGELFF
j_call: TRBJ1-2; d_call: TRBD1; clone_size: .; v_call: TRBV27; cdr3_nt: TGTGCCAGCAGTCCGCGGGACAGCTCCTATGGCTACACCTTC; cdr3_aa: CASSPRDSSYGYTF
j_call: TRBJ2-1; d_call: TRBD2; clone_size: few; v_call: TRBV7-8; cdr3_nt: TGTGCCAGCAGCATTAAGACTAGCGGGGCCTCCTACAATGAGCAGTTCTTC; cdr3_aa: CASSIKTSGASYNEQFF
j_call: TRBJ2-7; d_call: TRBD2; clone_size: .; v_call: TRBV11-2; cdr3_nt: TGTGCCAGCAGCTTTAGGACTAGCGGGAGTTACGAGCAGTACTTC; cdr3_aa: CASSFRTSGSYEQYF
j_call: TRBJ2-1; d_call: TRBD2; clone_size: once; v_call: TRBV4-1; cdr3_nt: TGCGCCAGCAGCCACCCCTCAAGCGGGGGGAAGCAGTTCTTC; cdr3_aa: CASSHPSSGGKQFF
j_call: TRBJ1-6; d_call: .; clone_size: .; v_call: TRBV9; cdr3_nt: TGTGCCAGCAGCGTCGGAGGGGGGATAATGTTTTCACCCCTCCACTTT; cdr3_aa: CASSVGGGIMFSPLHF
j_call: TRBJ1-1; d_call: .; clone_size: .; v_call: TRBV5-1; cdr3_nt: TGCGCCAGCAGCTCGGAACAGGGCACTGAAGCTTTCTTT; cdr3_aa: CASSSEQGTEAFF
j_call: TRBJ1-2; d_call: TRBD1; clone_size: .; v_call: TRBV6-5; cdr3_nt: TGTGCCAGCAGTTACGGAACAGGGGGCACTCGTGGCTACACCTTC; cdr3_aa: CASSYGTGGTRGYTF
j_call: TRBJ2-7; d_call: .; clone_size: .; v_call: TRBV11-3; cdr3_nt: TGTGCCAGCAGCTTAGAGGATGCCGGGAAGCAGTACTTC; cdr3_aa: CASSLEDAGKQYF
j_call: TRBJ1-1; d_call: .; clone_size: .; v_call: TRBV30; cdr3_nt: TGTGCCTGGAGTTACGTAGGGGCGATGAACACTGAAGCTTTCTTT; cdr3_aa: CAWSYVGAMNTEAFF
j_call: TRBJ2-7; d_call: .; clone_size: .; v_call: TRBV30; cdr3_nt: TGTGCTTTGGACAGGGAGGGCTACGAGCAGTACTTC; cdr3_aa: CALDREGYEQYF
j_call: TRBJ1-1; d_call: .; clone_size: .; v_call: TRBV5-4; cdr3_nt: TGTGCCAGCAGCTTGAGCACCAGGGCCATGAACACTGAAGCTTTCTTT; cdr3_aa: CASSLSTRAMNTEAFF
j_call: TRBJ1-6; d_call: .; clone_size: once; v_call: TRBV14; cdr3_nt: TGTGCCAGCAGCCAAGGGAAAAGGGGTTCACCCCTCCACTTT; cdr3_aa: CASSQGKRGSPLHF
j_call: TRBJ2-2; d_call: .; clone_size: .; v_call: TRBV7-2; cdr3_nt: TGTGCCATGACAAGGGAACTCACCGGGGAGCTGTTTTTT; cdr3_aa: CAMTRELTGELFF
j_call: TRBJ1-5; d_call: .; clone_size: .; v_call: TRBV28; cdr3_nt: TGTGCCAGCAGTTTATGGGGGTGGGTGGGGTCGAGCAATCAGCCCCAGCATTTT; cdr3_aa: CASSLWGWVGSSNQPQHF
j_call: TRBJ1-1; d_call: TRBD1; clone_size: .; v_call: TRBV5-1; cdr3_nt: TGCGCCAGCAGCTTGGGCCTGACAGGGGGCACTGAAGCTTTCTTT; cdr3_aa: CASSLGLTGGTEAFF
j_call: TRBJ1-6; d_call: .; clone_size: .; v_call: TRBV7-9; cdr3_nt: TGTGCCAGCAGCTTAGTGGGTGGGGGGAATTCACCCCTCCACTTT; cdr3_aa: CASSLVGGGNSPLHF
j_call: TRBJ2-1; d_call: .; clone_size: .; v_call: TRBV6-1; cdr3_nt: TGTGCCAGCACGACAGCGCTCTACAATGAGCAGTTCTTC; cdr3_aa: CASTTALYNEQFF
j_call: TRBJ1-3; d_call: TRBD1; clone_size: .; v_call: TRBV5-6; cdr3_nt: TGTGCCAGTAAAATACAGGGGCGAAACACCATATATTTT; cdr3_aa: CASKIQGRNTIYF
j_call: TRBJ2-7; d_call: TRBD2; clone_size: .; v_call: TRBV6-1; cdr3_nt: TGTGCCAGCAGTGACCAAAGCGGGAGGGCCTACGAGCAGTACTTC; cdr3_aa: CASSDQSGRAYEQYF
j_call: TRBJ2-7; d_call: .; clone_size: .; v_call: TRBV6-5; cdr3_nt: TGTGCCAGCAGTCGGACCCGGGCCCCCTCCTACGAGCAGTACTTC; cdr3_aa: CASSRTRAPSYEQYF
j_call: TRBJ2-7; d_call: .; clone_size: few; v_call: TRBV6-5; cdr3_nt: TGTGCCAGCAGTTACTACGTCGGGGGTTCCTACGAGCAGTACTTC; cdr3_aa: CASSYYVGGSYEQYF
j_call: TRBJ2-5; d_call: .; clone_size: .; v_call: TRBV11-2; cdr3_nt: TGTGCCAGCAGCTTAGATCAAACTAGCTCTAAGTACCAAGAGACCCAGTACTTC; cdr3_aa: CASSLDQTSSKYQETQYF
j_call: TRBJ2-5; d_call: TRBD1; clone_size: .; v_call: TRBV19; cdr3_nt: TGTGCCAGTAGCACGACAGGGTGGGAGACCCAGTACTTC; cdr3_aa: CASSTTGWETQYF
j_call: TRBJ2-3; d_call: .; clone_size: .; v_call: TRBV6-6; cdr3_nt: TGTGCCAGCAGCCAAACAGGTTCTAGCACAGATACGCAGTATTTT; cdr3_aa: CASSQTGSSTDTQYF
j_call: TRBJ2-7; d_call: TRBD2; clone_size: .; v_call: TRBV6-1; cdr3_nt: TGTGCCAGCAGAACTAGCGGGAGGGGATCCGAGCAGTACTTC; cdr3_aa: CASRTSGRGSEQYF